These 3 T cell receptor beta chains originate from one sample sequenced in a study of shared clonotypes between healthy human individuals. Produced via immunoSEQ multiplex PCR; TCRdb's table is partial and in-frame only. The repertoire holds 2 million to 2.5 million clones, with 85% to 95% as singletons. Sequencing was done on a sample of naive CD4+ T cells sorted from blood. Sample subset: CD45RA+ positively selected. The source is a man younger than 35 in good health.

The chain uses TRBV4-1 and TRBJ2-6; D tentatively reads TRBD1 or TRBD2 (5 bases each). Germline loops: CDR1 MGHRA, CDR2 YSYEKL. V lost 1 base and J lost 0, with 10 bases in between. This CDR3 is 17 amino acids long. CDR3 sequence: CASSQGGRTSGANVLTF. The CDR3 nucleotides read TGCGCCAGCAGCCAAGGGGGACGGACCTCTGGGGCCAACGTCCTGACTTTC.

The CDR3: CASSVLTGSDEQYF. The CDR3 coding sequence is TGTGCCAGTAGTGTCTTGACAGGGAGCGACGAGCAGTACTTC. The chain employs TRBV19 and TRBJ2-7; 7 bases are shared with TRBD1. This CDR3 region has 14 residues. Trimming took 5 bases from V and 5 from J; bases not matched to a gene: 9. Per the germline V gene, CDR1 is LNHDA and CDR2 is SQIVND (reference sequence).

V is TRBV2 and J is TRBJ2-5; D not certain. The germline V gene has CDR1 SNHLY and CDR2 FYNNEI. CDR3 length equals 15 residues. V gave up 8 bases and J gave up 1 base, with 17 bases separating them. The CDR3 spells CASRLSGSPQETQYF. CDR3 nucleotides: TGTGCCAGCCGACTTTCCGGGTCCCCCCAAGAGACCCAGTACTTC.